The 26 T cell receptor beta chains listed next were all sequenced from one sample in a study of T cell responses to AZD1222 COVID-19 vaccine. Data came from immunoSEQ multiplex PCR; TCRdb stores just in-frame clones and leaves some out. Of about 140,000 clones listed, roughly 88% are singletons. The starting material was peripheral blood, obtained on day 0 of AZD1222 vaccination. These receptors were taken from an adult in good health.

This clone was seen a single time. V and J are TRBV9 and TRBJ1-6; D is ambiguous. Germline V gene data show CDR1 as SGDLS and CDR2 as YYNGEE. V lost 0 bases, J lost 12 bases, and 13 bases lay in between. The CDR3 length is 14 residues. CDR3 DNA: TGTGCCAGCAGCGTAGATGACCTACAACGACCCCTCCACTTT. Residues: CASSVDDLQRPLHF.

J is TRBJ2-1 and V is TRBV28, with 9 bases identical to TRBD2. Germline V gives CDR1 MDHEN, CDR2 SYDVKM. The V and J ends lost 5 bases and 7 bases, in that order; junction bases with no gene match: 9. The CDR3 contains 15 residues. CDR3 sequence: CASSPLREGWNEQFF. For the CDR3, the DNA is TGTGCCAGCAGTCCCCTGCGGGAGGGCTGGAATGAGCAGTTCTTC.

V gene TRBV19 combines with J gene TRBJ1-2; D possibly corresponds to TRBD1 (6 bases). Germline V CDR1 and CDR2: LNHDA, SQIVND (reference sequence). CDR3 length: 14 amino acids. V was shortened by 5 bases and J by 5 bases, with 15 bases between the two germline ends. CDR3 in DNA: TGTGCCAGTAGTCCAGGGGACCGACGATATGGCTACACCTTC. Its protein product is CASSPGDRRYGYTF. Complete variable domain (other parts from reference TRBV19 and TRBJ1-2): DGGITQSPKYLFRKEGQNVTLSCEQNLNHDAMYWYRQDPGQGLRLIYYSQIVNDFQKGDIAEGYSVSREKKESFPLTVTSAQKNPTAFYLCASSPGDRRYGYTFGSGTRLTVV.

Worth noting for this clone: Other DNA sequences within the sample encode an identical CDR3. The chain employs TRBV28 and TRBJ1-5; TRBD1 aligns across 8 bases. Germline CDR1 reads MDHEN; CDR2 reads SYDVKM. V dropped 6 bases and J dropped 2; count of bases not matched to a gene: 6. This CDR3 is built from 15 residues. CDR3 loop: CASSLSGGGNQPQHF. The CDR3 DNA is TGTGCCAGCAGCCTCTCAGGGGGCGGCAATCAGCCCCAGCATTTT. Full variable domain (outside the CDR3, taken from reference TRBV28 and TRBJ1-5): DVKVTQSSRYLVKRTGEKVFLECVQDMDHENMFWYRQDPGLGLRLIYFSYDVKMKEKGDIPEGYSVSREKKERFSLILESASTNQTSMYLCASSLSGGGNQPQHFGDGTRLSIL.

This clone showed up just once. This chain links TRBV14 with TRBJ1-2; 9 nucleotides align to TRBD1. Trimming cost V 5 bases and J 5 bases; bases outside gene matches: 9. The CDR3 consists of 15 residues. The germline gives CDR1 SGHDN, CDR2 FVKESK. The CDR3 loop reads CASSNGQGLVYGYTF. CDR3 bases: TGTGCCAGCAGCAACGGACAGGGGTTGGTTTATGGCTACACCTTC. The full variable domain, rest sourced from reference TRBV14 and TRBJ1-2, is EAGVTQFPSHSVIEKGQTVTLRCDPISGHDNLYWYRRVMGKEIKFLLHFVKESKQDESGMPNNRFLAERTGGTYSTLKVQPAELEDSGVYFCASSNGQGLVYGYTFGSGTRLTVV.

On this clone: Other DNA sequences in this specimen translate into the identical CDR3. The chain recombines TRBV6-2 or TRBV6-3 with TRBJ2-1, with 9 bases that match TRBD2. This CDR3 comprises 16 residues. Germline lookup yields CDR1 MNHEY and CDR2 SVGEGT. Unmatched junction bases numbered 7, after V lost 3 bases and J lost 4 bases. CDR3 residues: CASSYLTSGLYNEQFF. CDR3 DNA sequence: TGTGCCAGCAGTTATCTCACTAGCGGGCTATACAATGAGCAGTTCTTC.

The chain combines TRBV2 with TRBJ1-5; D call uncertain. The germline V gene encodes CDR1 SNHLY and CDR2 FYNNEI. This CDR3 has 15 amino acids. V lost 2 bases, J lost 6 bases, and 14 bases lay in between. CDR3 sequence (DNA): TGTGCCAGCAGTGAACACCGGGCAGGAGGTCAGCCCCAGCATTTT. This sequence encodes CASSEHRAGGQPQHF.

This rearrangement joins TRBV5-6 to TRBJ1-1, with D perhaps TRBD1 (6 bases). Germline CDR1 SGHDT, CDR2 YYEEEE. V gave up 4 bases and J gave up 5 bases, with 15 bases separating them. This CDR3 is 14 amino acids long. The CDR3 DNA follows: TGTGCCAGCAGCCGAGGACAGCGGGCAACTGAAGCTTTCTTT. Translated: CASSRGQRATEAFF.

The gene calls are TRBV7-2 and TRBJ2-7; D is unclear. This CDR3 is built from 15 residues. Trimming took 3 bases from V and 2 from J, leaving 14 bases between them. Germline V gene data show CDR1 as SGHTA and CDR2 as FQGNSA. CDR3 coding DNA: TGTGCCAGCAGCTTTTGGGCAGCCGACCCCTACGAGCAGTACTTC. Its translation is CASSFWAADPYEQYF.

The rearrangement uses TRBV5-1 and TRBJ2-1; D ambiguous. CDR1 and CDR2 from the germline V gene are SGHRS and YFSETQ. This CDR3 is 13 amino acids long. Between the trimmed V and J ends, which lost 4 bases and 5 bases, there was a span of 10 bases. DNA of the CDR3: TGCGCCAGCAGCCCCCAATATAACAATGAGCAGTTCTTC. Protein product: CASSPQYNNEQFF.

DNA for the CDR3: TGTGCCAGCAGCTCCGGGGAGACCCAGTACTTC. It is translated as CASSSGETQYF. The chain employs TRBV3-1 (or the pseudogene TRBV3-2) and TRBJ2-5; D gene ambiguous. The CDR3 runs 11 residues. Germline CDR1 and CDR2: LGHDT and YNNKEL (reference sequence). The V gene lost 5 bases and the J gene lost 5 bases, with 6 bases spanning the gap.

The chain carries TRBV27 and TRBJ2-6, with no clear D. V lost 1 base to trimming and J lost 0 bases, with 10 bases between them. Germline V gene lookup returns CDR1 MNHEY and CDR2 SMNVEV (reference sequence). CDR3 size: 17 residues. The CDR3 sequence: CASSLYTASSGANVLTF. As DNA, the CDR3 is TGTGCCAGCAGTTTATATACGGCTAGCTCTGGGGCCAACGTCCTGACTTTC.

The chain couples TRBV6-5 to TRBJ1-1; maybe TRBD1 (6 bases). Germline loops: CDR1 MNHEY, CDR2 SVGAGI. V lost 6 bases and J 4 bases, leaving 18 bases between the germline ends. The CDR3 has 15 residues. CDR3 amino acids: CASRQGWGSITEAFF. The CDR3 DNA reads TGTGCCAGCAGACAGGGCTGGGGGTCTATCACTGAAGCTTTCTTT.

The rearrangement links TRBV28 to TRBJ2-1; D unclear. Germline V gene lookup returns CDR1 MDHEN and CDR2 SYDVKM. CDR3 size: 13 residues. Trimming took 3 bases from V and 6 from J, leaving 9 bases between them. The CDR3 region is CASSFPASNEQFF. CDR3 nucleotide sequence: TGTGCCAGCAGTTTCCCGGCCTCCAATGAGCAGTTCTTC.

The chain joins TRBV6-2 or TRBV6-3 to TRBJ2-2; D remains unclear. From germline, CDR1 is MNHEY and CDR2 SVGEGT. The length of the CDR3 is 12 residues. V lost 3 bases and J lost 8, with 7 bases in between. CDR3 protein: CASSYSRGELFF. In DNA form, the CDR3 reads TGTGCCAGCAGTTATAGTCGGGGGGAGCTGTTTTTT.

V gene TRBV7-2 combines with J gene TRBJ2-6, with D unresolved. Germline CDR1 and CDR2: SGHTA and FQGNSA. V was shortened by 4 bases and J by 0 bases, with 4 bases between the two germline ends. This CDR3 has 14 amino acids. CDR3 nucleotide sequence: TGTGCCAGCAGCTCGGTCTCTGGGGCCAACGTCCTGACTTTC. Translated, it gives CASSSVSGANVLTF.

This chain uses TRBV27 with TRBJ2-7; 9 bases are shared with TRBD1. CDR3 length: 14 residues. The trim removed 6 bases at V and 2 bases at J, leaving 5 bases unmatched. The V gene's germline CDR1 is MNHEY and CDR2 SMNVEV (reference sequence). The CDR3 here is CASRSGTGPYEQYF. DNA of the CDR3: TGTGCCAGCAGGTCCGGGACAGGGCCCTACGAGCAGTACTTC.

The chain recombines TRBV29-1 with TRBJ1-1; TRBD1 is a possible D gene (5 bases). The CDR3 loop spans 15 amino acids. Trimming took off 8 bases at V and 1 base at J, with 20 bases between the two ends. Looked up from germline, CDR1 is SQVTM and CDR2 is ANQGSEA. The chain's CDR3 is CSTGLLPGRNTEAFF. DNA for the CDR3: TGCAGCACGGGACTGCTACCGGGACGGAACACTGAAGCTTTCTTT.

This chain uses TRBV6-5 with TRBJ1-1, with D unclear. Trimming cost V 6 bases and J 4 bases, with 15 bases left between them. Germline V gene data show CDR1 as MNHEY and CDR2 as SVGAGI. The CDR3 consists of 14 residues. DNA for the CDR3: TGTGCCAGCAGGCAAACCGCTGCCGGCACTGAAGCTTTCTTT. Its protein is CASRQTAAGTEAFF.

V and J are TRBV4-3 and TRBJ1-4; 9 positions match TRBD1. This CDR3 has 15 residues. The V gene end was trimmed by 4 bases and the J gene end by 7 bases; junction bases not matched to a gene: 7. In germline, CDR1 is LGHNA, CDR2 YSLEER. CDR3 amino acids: CASSRNRGLGEKLFF. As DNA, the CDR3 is TGCGCCAGCAGCCGAAACAGGGGGCTAGGTGAAAAACTGTTTTTT.

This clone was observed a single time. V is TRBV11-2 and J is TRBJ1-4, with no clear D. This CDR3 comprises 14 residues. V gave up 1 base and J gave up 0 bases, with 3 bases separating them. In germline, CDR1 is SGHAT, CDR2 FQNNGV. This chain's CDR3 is CASSLAATNEKLFF. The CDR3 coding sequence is TGTGCCAGCAGCTTAGCCGCAACTAATGAAAAACTGTTTTTT.

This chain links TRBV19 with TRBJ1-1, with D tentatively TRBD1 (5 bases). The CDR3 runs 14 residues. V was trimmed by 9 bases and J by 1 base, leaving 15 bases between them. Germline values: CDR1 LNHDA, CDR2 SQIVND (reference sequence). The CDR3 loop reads CASRAQVGNTEAFF. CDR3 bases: TGTGCCAGCCGCGCACAGGTGGGGAACACTGAAGCTTTCTTT. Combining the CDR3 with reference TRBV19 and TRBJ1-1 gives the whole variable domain DGGITQSPKYLFRKEGQNVTLSCEQNLNHDAMYWYRQDPGQGLRLIYYSQIVNDFQKGDIAEGYSVSREKKESFPLTVTSAQKNPTAFYLCASRAQVGNTEAFFGQGTRLTVV.

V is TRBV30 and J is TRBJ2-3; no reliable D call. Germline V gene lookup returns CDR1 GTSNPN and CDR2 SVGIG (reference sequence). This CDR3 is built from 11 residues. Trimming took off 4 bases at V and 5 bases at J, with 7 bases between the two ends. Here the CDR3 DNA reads TGTGCCTGGAAGCTTGGAGATACGCAGTATTTT. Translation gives CAWKLGDTQYF.

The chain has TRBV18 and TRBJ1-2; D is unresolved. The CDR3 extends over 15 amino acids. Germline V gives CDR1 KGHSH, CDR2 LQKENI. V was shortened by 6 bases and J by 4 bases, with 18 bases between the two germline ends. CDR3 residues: CASSPDQNSPYGYTF. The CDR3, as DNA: TGTGCCAGCTCCCCAGATCAGAACAGCCCCTATGGCTACACCTTC.

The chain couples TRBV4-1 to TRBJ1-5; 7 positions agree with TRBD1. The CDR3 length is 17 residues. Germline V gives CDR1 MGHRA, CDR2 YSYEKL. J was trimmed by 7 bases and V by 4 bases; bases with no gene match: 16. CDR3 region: CASSPPQGEEVTQPQHF. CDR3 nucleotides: TGCGCCAGCAGCCCCCCTCAGGGGGAAGAAGTCACACAGCCCCAGCATTTT.

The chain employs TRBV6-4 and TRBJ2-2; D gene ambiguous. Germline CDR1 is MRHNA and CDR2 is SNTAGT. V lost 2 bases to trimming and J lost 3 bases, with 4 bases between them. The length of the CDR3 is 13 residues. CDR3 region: CASSDGDTGELFF. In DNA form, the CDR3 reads TGTGCCAGCAGTGACGGGGACACCGGGGAGCTGTTTTTT.